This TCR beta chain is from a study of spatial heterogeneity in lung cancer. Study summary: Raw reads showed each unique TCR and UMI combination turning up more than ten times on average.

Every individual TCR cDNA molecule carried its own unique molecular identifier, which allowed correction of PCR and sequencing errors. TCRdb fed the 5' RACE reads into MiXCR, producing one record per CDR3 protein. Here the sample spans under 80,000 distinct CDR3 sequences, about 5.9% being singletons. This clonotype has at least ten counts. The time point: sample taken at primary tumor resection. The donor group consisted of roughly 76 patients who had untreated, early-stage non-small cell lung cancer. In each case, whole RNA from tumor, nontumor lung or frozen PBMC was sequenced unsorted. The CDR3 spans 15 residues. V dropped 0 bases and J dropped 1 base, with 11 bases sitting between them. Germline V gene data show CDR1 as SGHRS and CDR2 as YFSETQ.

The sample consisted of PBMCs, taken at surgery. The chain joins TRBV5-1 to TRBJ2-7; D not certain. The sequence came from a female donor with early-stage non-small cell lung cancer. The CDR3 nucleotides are TGCGCCAGCAGCTTGGGACGGCTCCGGTCCTACGAGCAGTACTTC. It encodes CASSLGRLRSYEQYF.